One and the same sample provided the 27 T cell receptor beta chains below, sequenced in a study of CD8 T cells in Susac syndrome (dated by TCRdb to about 2019). To prepare the library, the immunoSEQ multiplex PCR assay was applied. RNA was extracted using the RNeasy kit, and 0.5 to 1 microgram was reverse transcribed with random hexamers. TCRdb reprocessed the public reads (quality trimming at Q25 with fastp, clone calling with MiXCR) and kept in-frame beta chains. Each entry is one CDR3 protein sequence, shown with its most common DNA and genes. The sample contains about 190,000 distinct CDR3 sequences, roughly 92% of them found a single time. The ten largest account for around 0.1% of the sample. The material sequenced was CD4+ T cells from PBMCs. The receptors come from a human donor in good health.

Only one count was recorded for this clonotype. This rearrangement joins TRBV5-1 to TRBJ2-1; the match to TRBD1 covers 7 bases. CDR1 and CDR2 (germline): SGHRS, YFSETQ. V shed 3 bases, J shed 5 bases, and the junction held 2 bases outside the gene matches. CDR3 length: 13 amino acids. As DNA, the CDR3 is TGCGCCAGCAGCTGGGACAGAAACAATGAGCAGTTCTTC. Encoded protein: CASSWDRNNEQFF.

The V gene is TRBV7-2, the J gene TRBJ2-7, with TRBD1 identical over 7 bases. The ends lost 4 bases at V and 2 bases at J; junction bases unmatched: 8. CDR3 length: 15 amino acids. CDR1 and CDR2 from the germline V gene are SGHTA and FQGNSA. The CDR3 protein is CASSSWTGPAYEQYF. The DNA of the CDR3 is TGTGCCAGCAGCTCCTGGACAGGCCCAGCCTACGAGCAGTACTTC.

The chain employs TRBV28 and TRBJ1-2; 7 nucleotides align to TRBD1. Germline CDR1 MDHEN, CDR2 SYDVKM. J was trimmed by 4 bases and V by 6 bases; bases with no gene match: 8. The CDR3 is 14 residues long. In DNA, the CDR3 is TGTGCCAGCAGGATAACAGGGGCTGGCTATGGCTACACCTTC. It is translated as CASRITGAGYGYTF.

The chain joins TRBV7-9 to TRBJ2-3; D not certain. Per the germline V gene, CDR1 is SEHNR and CDR2 is FQNEAQ (reference sequence). This CDR3 has 13 amino acids. V was cut by 5 bases and J by 6 bases, with 12 bases left in between. The CDR3 is CASSPGPGDTQYF. Here the CDR3 DNA reads TGTGCCAGCAGCCCTGGACCGGGTGATACGCAGTATTTT. Looking up the rest from reference TRBV7-9 and TRBJ2-3 gives the full variable domain: DTGVSQNPRHKITKRGQNVTFRCDPISEHNRLYWYRQTLGQGPEFLTYFQNEAQLEKSRLLSDRFSAERPKGSFSTLEIQRTEQGDSAMYLCASSPGPGDTQYFGPGTRLTVL.

V is TRBV19 and J is TRBJ2-3, with 9 bases aligning to TRBD1. Germline V gene sequence: CDR1 LNHDA, CDR2 SQIVND (reference sequence). The J segment lost 1 base and the V segment lost 6 bases, leaving 17 bases of the junction unmatched. The CDR3 is 19 residues long. The CDR3 DNA reads TGTGCCAGTAGCCGCCAGGACAGGGGCCTCGCGGGACGCACAGATACGCAGTATTTT. Amino acid sequence: CASSRQDRGLAGRTDTQYF.

The V call is TRBV12-3 or TRBV12-4, the J call TRBJ1-1; D remains unclear. The CDR3 covers 13 residues. Trimming pared 9 bases from V and 5 bases from J, leaving 16 bases between. The CDR3 here is CASSLGTKTEAFF. The CDR3 nucleotides read TGTGCCAGTTCTCTGGGCACGAAGACTGAAGCTTTCTTT.

V and J are TRBV4-2 and TRBJ2-5; D is unresolved. CDR3 size: 16 residues. V was cut by 2 bases and J by 5 bases, with 18 bases left in between. Germline CDR1 is LGHNA and CDR2 is YNFKEQ. The CDR3 DNA is TGTGCCAGCAGCCAAACTGGGCCCCCAAAAGATGAGACCCAGTACTTC. This codes for CASSQTGPPKDETQYF.

The CDR3 DNA is TGTGCCAGCAGCCGAACACCTTGGGGCGAGCAGTACGTC. Protein: CASSRTPWGEQYV. The V gene is TRBV6-5, the J gene TRBJ2-7, with D uncertain. This CDR3 is built from 13 residues. Germline values: CDR1 MNHEY, CDR2 SVGAGI. V lost 6 bases and J 6 bases, leaving 15 bases between the germline ends.

The CDR3 sequence: CASSGVQGGFNTEAFF. The CDR3 DNA reads as TGTGCCAGCAGTGGGGTACAAGGAGGGTTTAACACTGAAGCTTTCTTT. The V and J genes are TRBV28 and TRBJ1-1; no clear D gene. Germline V gives CDR1 MDHEN, CDR2 SYDVKM. CDR3 size: 16 residues. With 5 bases removed from V and 2 bases from J, the gap between germline ends came to 18 bases. Full variable domain (remainder filled in from reference TRBV28 and TRBJ1-1): DVKVTQSSRYLVKRTGEKVFLECVQDMDHENMFWYRQDPGLGLRLIYFSYDVKMKEKGDIPEGYSVSREKKERFSLILESASTNQTSMYLCASSGVQGGFNTEAFFGQGTRLTVV.

The chain employs TRBV20-1 and TRBJ1-2; 7 nucleotides match TRBD1. V was pared by 5 bases and J by 8 bases, with 11 bases of the junction left unmatched. This CDR3 is 13 amino acids long. Germline values: CDR1 DFQATT, CDR2 SNEGSKA (reference sequence). The CDR3 sequence is CSADREVGYGYTF. In nucleotides, the CDR3 is TGCAGTGCTGACAGGGAAGTGGGGTACGGCTACACCTTC.

This clonotype was counted between two and nine times. The genes are TRBV4-3 and TRBJ2-3; TRBD2 matches 9 bases. V was pared by 6 bases and J by 0 bases, with 7 bases of the junction left unmatched. The CDR3 has 16 amino acids. CDR1 LGHNA and CDR2 YSLEER come from the germline V gene. The CDR3 DNA is TGCGCCAGCAGTCTTAGCGGGGGTCTGAGCACAGATACGCAGTATTTT. This codes for CASSLSGGLSTDTQYF.

The chain combines TRBV20-1 with TRBJ2-5; D tentatively reads TRBD1 or TRBD2 (5 bases each). The CDR3 is made up of 12 amino acids. Trimming removed 3 bases from V and 2 bases from J, with 7 bases in between. Germline CDR1 DFQATT, CDR2 SNEGSKA (reference sequence). This chain's CDR3 is CSASWGQETQYF. The DNA of the CDR3 is TGCAGTGCTAGTTGGGGGCAAGAGACCCAGTACTTC.

The chain links TRBV6-6 to TRBJ2-7, with a tentative D call TRBD1 (5 bases). Trimming left V 0 bases short and J 4 bases short, with 10 bases between. Germline V lookup: CDR1 MNHNY, CDR2 SVGAGI (reference sequence). The CDR3 sequence is 14 residues long. CDR3 in DNA: TGTGCCAGCAGTTACTCGGATAGGGGTTACGAGCAGTACTTC. Protein product: CASSYSDRGYEQYF.

The chain employs TRBV29-1 and TRBJ1-1; 8 bases are shared with TRBD1. The CDR3 contains 13 residues. Germline V gives CDR1 SQVTM, CDR2 ANQGSEA. Losses at the gene ends were 6 bases for V and 4 bases for J; bases not matched to a gene: 7. The CDR3 here is CSVSGGGGTEAFF. CDR3 DNA: TGCAGCGTGTCAGGGGGCGGTGGCACTGAAGCTTTCTTT.

This rearrangement joins TRBV28 to TRBJ2-3; weak D call: TRBD2 (6 bases). Germline CDR1 and CDR2: MDHEN and SYDVKM. CDR3 length equals 13 residues. Trimming removed 5 bases from V and 1 base from J, with 7 bases in between. The DNA for the CDR3 is TGTGCCAGCAGTCAGCGGGGCACAGATACGCAGTATTTT. This gives the protein CASSQRGTDTQYF.

The chain uses TRBV7-8 and TRBJ2-7, with TRBD1 matching over 7 bases. CDR3 length: 13 amino acids. Germline values: CDR1 SGHVS, CDR2 FQNEAQ. V shed 6 bases and J 2 bases; nucleotides not matched to a gene: 4. The CDR3: CASSWGQTYEQYF. CDR3 DNA sequence: TGTGCCAGCAGTTGGGGACAGACCTACGAGCAGTACTTC.

A single count supports this clonotype. The V gene is TRBV29-1, the J gene TRBJ2-1; D tentatively reads TRBD1 or TRBD2 (6 bases each). Germline V gene data show CDR1 as SQVTM and CDR2 as ANQGSEA. The V gene lost 8 bases and the J gene lost 6 bases, with 17 bases spanning the gap. This CDR3 has 13 residues. The CDR3 sequence: CSSRGGARNEQFF. The CDR3 coding sequence is TGCAGCTCCAGGGGAGGAGCGCGCAATGAGCAGTTCTTC.

V and J are TRBV5-4 and TRBJ2-4, with D possibly being TRBD2 (6 bases). The CDR3 extends over 15 amino acids. Germline values: CDR1 SGHNT, CDR2 YYREEE (reference sequence). Trimming shortened V by 5 bases and J by 0 bases, and 12 bases separated the two germline ends. Here the CDR3 DNA reads TGTGCCAGCAGAAAGGGGACTGAAGCCAAAAACATTCAGTACTTC. Translating gives CASRKGTEAKNIQYF.

To note about this clonotype: At one end, the junction sequence differs from germline, possibly due to a read error. The chain joins TRBV7-7 to TRBJ2-5; D is tentatively TRBD1 or TRBD2 (5 bases each). The germline V gene encodes CDR1 SSHAT and CDR2 FNYEAQ (reference sequence). CDR3 size: 14 residues. The CDR3 reads CASSFDRGAETQYF. In DNA form, the CDR3 reads TGTGCTAGCAGCTTCGATAGAGGGGCAGAGACCCAGTACTTC.

The chain links TRBV5-6 to TRBJ1-4; TRBD1 aligns across 9 bases. Unmatched junction bases numbered 2, after V lost 3 bases and J lost 2 bases. The CDR3 is 15 residues long. Germline loops: CDR1 SGHDT, CDR2 YYEEEE. This CDR3 reads CASSWTGATNEKLFF. The CDR3 nucleotides read TGTGCCAGCAGCTGGACAGGGGCTACTAATGAAAAACTGTTTTTT.

This clonotype was seen once. The genes are TRBV20-1 and TRBJ1-2, with D maybe TRBD1 (6 bases). V dropped 7 bases and J dropped 2 bases, with 17 bases sitting between them. The CDR3 is 14 amino acids. The germline V gene encodes CDR1 DFQATT and CDR2 SNEGSKA (reference sequence). CDR3 protein: CSGIPRTENYGYTF. The CDR3 DNA follows: TGCAGTGGAATACCAAGGACAGAGAACTATGGCTACACCTTC.

This chain connects TRBV29-1 to TRBJ2-3; 8 positions agree with TRBD2. The CDR3 length is 15 residues. CDR1 is SQVTM and CDR2 is ANQGSEA in the germline V gene. V trimming: 8 bases; J trimming: 0 bases; junction bases outside the gene matches: 10. The CDR3 DNA reads TGCAGCACCCTTGGCGGGGGGAAAAGCACAGATACGCAGTATTTT. Residues: CSTLGGGKSTDTQYF.

The chain joins TRBV15 to TRBJ2-3; D is tentatively TRBD1 or TRBD2 (5 bases each). The CDR3 length is 16 residues. Germline V gene lookup returns CDR1 LNHNV and CDR2 YYDKDF (reference sequence). Trimming shortened V by 5 bases and J by 1 base, and 16 bases separated the two germline ends. CDR3 nucleotide sequence: TGTGCCACCAGCGGACGCCAGGGAGTTGGCACAGATACGCAGTATTTT. Translation gives CATSGRQGVGTDTQYF.

Points on this clonotype: A read error may produce the germline difference seen at one junction end. V and J are TRBV7-7 and TRBJ2-3, with 12 positions matching TRBD2. Germline V gene data show CDR1 as SSHAT and CDR2 as FNYEAQ (reference sequence). The CDR3 runs 15 residues. In DNA form, the CDR3 reads TGTGCTAGCAGCTTTGGGACTAGCGGGACAGATACGCAGTATTTT. This sequence encodes CASSFGTSGTDTQYF.

This clonotype was picked up one time. V is TRBV5-1 and J is TRBJ1-2; a weak D match, TRBD1 (5 bases). V gave up 3 bases and J gave up 6 bases, with 21 bases separating them. Germline CDR1 SGHRS, CDR2 YFSETQ. The CDR3 is made up of 16 amino acids. The CDR3 loop is CASSYGQWGNTDGYTF. The DNA of the CDR3 is TGCGCCAGCAGCTACGGTCAATGGGGGAACACGGATGGCTACACCTTC.

The CDR3 nucleotides are TGTGCCAGCAACCCGGGGACAGGGGAGTTGGGCGGGGAGCTGTTTTTT. This encodes CASNPGTGELGGELFF. The chain has TRBV6-1 and TRBJ2-2, with 10 bases fitting TRBD1. The ends lost 7 bases at V and 7 bases at J; junction bases unmatched: 12. This CDR3 is built from 16 residues. Germline CDR1 is MNHNS and CDR2 is SASEGT.

The V gene is TRBV7-2, the J gene TRBJ2-7; D gene uncertain. This CDR3 contains 14 residues. Trimming pared 5 bases from V and 2 bases from J, leaving 13 bases between. CDR1 SGHTA and CDR2 FQGNSA come from the germline V gene. CDR3 protein: CASSQSGPTYEQYF. The CDR3 DNA reads as TGTGCCAGCAGCCAGTCCGGGCCGACCTACGAGCAGTACTTC.